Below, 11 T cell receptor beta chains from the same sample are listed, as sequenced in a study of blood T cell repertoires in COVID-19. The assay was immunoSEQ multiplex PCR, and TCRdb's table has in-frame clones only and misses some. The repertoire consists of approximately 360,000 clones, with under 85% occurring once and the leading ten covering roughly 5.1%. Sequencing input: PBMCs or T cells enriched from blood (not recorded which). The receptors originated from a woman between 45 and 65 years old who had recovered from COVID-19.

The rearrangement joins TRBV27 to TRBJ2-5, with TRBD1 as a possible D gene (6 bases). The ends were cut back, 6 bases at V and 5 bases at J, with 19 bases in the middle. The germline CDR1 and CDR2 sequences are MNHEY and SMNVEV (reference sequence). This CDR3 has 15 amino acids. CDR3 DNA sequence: TGTGCCAGCAGATATACGGACAGTCGAGGGGAGACCCAGTACTTC. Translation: CASRYTDSRGETQYF.

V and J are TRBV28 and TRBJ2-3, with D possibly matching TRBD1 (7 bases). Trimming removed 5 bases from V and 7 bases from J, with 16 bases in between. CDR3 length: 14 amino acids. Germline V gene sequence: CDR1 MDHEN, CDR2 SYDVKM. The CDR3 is CASSPGDSRHTQYF. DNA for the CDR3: TGTGCCAGCAGTCCGGGGGACAGTCGTCATACGCAGTATTTT. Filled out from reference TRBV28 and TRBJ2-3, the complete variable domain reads DVKVTQSSRYLVKRTGEKVFLECVQDMDHENMFWYRQDPGLGLRLIYFSYDVKMKEKGDIPEGYSVSREKKERFSLILESASTNQTSMYLCASSPGDSRHTQYFGPGTRLTVL.

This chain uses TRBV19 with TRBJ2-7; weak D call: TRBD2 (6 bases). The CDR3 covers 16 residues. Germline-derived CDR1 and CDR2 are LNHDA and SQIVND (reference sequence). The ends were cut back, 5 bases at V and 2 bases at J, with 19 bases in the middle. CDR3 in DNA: TGTGCCAGTAGTCGAAGGGACTCCCCCAGTACCTACGAGCAGTACTTC. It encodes CASSRRDSPSTYEQYF.

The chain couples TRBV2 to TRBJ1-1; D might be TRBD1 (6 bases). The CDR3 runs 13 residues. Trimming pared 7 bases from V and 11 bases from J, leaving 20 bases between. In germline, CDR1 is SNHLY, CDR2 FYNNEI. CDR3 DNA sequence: TGTGCCAGCAACCCCCGAAGGGACATAGGGGCTTTCTTT. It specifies CASNPRRDIGAFF.

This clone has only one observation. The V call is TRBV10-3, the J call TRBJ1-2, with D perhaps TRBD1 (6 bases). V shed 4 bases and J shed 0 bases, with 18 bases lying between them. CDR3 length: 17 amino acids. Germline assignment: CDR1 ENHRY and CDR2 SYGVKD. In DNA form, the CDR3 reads TGTGCCATCAGTGTGGTGTTACAGGGTTCTACTAACTATGGCTACACCTTC. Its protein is CAISVVLQGSTNYGYTF.

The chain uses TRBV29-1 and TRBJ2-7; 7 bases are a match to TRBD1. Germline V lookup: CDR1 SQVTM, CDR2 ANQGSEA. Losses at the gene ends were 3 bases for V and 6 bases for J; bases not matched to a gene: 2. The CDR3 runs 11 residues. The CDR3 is CSVETGSEQYF. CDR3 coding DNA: TGCAGCGTTGAGACAGGGTCCGAGCAGTACTTC.

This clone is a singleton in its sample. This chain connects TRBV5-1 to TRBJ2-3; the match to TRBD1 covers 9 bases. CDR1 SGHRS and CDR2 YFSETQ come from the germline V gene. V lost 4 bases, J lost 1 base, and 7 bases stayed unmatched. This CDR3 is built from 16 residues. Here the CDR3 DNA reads TGCGCCAGCAGCCCACGATGGACAGGGGGCACAGATACGCAGTATTTT. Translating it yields CASSPRWTGGTDTQYF.

The CDR3 nucleotides read TGTGCCAGCTCGAGGGACAGGGGGCGAGGAGAGACCCAGTACTTC. Amino acids: CASSRDRGRGETQYF. This chain uses TRBV18 with TRBJ2-5; 12 bases are shared with TRBD1. The CDR3 sequence is 15 residues long. The V and J ends lost 6 bases and 4 bases, in that order; junction bases with no gene match: 6. CDR1 is KGHSH, CDR2 LQKENI, per germline.

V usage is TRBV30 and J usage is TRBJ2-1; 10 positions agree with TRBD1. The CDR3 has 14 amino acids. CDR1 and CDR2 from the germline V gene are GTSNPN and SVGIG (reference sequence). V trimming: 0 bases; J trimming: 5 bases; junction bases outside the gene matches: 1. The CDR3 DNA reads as TGTGCCTGGAGTGTCGGGACAGGGGACAATGAGCAGTTCTTC. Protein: CAWSVGTGDNEQFF.

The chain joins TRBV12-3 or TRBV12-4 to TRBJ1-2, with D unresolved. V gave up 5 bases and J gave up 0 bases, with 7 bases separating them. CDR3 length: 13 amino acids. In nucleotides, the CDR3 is TGTGCCAGCAGTGGTCGAGCTAACTATGGCTACACCTTC. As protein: CASSGRANYGYTF.

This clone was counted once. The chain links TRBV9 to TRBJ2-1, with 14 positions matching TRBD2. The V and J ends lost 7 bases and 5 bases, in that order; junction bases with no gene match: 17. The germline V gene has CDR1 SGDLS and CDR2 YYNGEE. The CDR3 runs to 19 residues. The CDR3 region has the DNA TGTGCCAGCGACGGGGCCGGGACTAGCGGGAGTAGTGGGAACAATGAGCAGTTCTTC. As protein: CASDGAGTSGSSGNNEQFF.